One and the same sample provided the 32 T cell receptor beta chains below, sequenced in a study of blood T cell repertoires in COVID-19. The table came from immunoSEQ multiplex PCR; TCRdb's copy has only in-frame clones and leaves some out. The sample shows tens of thousands of clones, approximately 89% of them seen only once. The sample was peripheral blood. The receptors originated from a man in his fifties with acute or convalescent COVID-19.

The chain recombines TRBV9 with TRBJ2-1; perhaps TRBD1 as D (6 bases). This CDR3 spans 15 amino acids. V dropped 4 bases and J dropped 4 bases, with 15 bases sitting between them. CDR1 SGDLS and CDR2 YYNGEE come from the germline V gene. Here the CDR3 reads CASSPSPGVYNEQFF. Here the CDR3 DNA reads TGTGCCAGCAGCCCATCCCCAGGGGTTTACAATGAGCAGTTCTTC.

The J gene is TRBJ2-4, the V gene TRBV6-6; 7 bases line up with TRBD2. J was trimmed by 8 bases and V by 11 bases; bases with no gene match: 12. The CDR3 has 13 amino acids. CDR1 is MNHNY, CDR2 SVGAGI, per germline (reference sequence). The CDR3 loop is CAARPGGMDIQYF. The CDR3 bases are TGTGCCGCTCGCCCGGGGGGAATGGACATTCAGTACTTC.

The CDR3 DNA sequence: TGTGCTAGTGGTTCCCCCGGGACTAGCGGGCTCTACAATGAGCAGTTCTTC. Encoded protein: CASGSPGTSGLYNEQFF. The rearrangement joins TRBV12-5 to TRBJ2-1; 12 nucleotides agree with TRBD2. CDR3 length: 17 residues. CDR1 is LGHNT and CDR2 is FRNRAP in the germline V gene. Trimming cost V 4 bases and J 3 bases; bases outside gene matches: 7.

The gene calls are TRBV29-1 and TRBJ2-1; TRBD2 matches at 11 bases. V lost 7 bases to trimming and J lost 0 bases; unmatched junction nucleotides: 2. The CDR3 totals 14 residues. CDR1 and CDR2 from the germline V gene are SQVTM and ANQGSEA. Here the CDR3 DNA reads TGCAGCGGTAGCGGGGGGGCCTCCTACAATGAGCAGTTCTTC. Protein sequence: CSGSGGASYNEQFF.

The V call is TRBV10-2, the J call TRBJ1-6; D is possibly TRBD1 (5 bases). This CDR3 region has 13 residues. Trimming pared 8 bases from V and 7 bases from J, leaving 12 bases between. From germline, CDR1 is WSHSY and CDR2 SAAADI. The CDR3 DNA follows: TGCGCCAGCGTTGACAGTTTGAATTCACCCCTCCACTTT. Amino acids: CASVDSLNSPLHF.

The chain has TRBV3-1 (or the pseudogene TRBV3-2) and TRBJ1-1, with D hard to call. Looked up from germline, CDR1 is LGHDT and CDR2 is YNNKEL (reference sequence). Between the trimmed V and J ends, which lost 4 bases and 1 base, there was a span of 7 bases. This CDR3 comprises 13 residues. The CDR3 nucleotides are TGTGCCAGCAGCCTCGAAGCGAACACTGAAGCTTTCTTT. Translating it yields CASSLEANTEAFF.

V and J are TRBV2 and TRBJ1-1; maybe TRBD1 (6 bases). The CDR3 totals 14 residues. Germline CDR1 is SNHLY and CDR2 is FYNNEI. Trimming took 9 bases from V and 3 from J, leaving 17 bases between them. The CDR3 DNA reads as TGTGCCAGTCGCCTGGAACAGGGAGACACTGAAGCTTTCTTT. This codes for CASRLEQGDTEAFF.

The gene calls are TRBV24-1 and TRBJ2-7; the D gene is possibly TRBD2 (5 bases). The CDR3 runs 18 residues. CDR1 is KGHDR and CDR2 is SFDVKD in the germline V gene. V was cut by 1 base and J by 4 bases, with 22 bases left in between. The CDR3 is CATSDLEGEGMGAYEQYV. CDR3 DNA sequence: TGTGCCACCAGTGATTTAGAGGGAGAGGGAATGGGCGCTTACGAGCAGTACGTC.

V usage is TRBV10-2 and J usage is TRBJ1-2; maybe TRBD1 (6 bases). V shed 5 bases and J shed 8 bases, with 18 bases lying between them. This CDR3 has 14 amino acids. Per the germline V gene, CDR1 is WSHSY and CDR2 is SAAADI. The CDR3 loop is CASSPLGGVEGYTF. The DNA of the CDR3 is TGCGCCAGCAGTCCCCTAGGGGGAGTGGAGGGCTACACCTTC.

The CDR3 sequence is CASSPSGGARGETQYF. The DNA of the CDR3 is TGTGCCAGCTCACCTTCGGGGGGAGCCCGGGGAGAGACCCAGTACTTC. The chain couples TRBV18 to TRBJ2-5, with 7 bases that match TRBD2. In germline, CDR1 is KGHSH, CDR2 LQKENI. Trimming removed 3 bases from V and 4 bases from J; junction bases left unmatched: 11. This CDR3 has 16 amino acids.

This clone was seen only once. The chain couples TRBV5-4 to TRBJ2-1, with 8 bases lining up with TRBD2. Germline lookup yields CDR1 SGHNT and CDR2 YYREEE (reference sequence). This CDR3 comprises 14 residues. J was trimmed by 7 bases and V by 4 bases; bases with no gene match: 7. The CDR3 loop is CASSGSGEINEQFF. CDR3 coding DNA: TGTGCCAGCAGCGGTAGCGGGGAGATTAATGAGCAGTTCTTC.

The chain joins TRBV12-5 to TRBJ2-3; D is possibly TRBD1 (6 bases). CDR1 LGHNT and CDR2 FRNRAP come from the germline V gene. Trimming cost V 2 bases and J 2 bases, with 14 bases left between them. The length of the CDR3 is 16 residues. The CDR3 region has the DNA TGTGCTAGTGGTTTGTTCCGCAGACAGGACACAGATACGCAGTATTTT. Amino acids: CASGLFRRQDTDTQYF.

This rearrangement joins TRBV20-1 to TRBJ1-1, with a tentative D call TRBD1 (5 bases). V was clipped by 3 bases and J by 5 bases, with 13 bases between them. This CDR3 region has 13 residues. Germline-derived CDR1 and CDR2 are DFQATT and SNEGSKA (reference sequence). The CDR3 protein is CSASTGKGTEAFF. Written as DNA, the CDR3 is TGCAGTGCTAGTACAGGAAAAGGAACTGAAGCTTTCTTT.

Concerning this clone: Relative to the germline gene, one junction end is altered; a read error may explain this. The CDR3 is CASTYRGRFGYIF. The CDR3 nucleotides are TGTGCCAGCACCTACAGGGGGCGGTTTGGCTACATCTTC. The chain employs TRBV6-5 and TRBJ1-2, with 9 bases that match TRBD1. The germline CDR1 and CDR2 sequences are MNHEY and SVGAGI. The CDR3 is made up of 13 amino acids.

CDR3 loop: CASSDSTNNEQFF. CDR3 coding DNA: TGTGCCAGCAGTGATTCGACAAACAATGAGCAGTTCTTC. This rearrangement joins TRBV25-1 to TRBJ2-1; no firm D call. This CDR3 has 13 amino acids. Germline CDR1 MGHDK, CDR2 SYGVNS. Trimming stripped 3 bases from V and 5 bases from J, with 8 bases between.

This clone was seen only once. This rearrangement joins TRBV9 to TRBJ1-2, with no clear D. Per germline, CDR1 SGDLS and CDR2 YYNGEE. The CDR3 runs to 18 residues. V lost 3 bases to trimming and J lost 5 bases, with 26 bases between them. Here the CDR3 DNA reads TGTGCCAGCAGCGCCTCTTTCCCGGGTACAATCCGCCCTTATGGCTACACCTTC. Translating it yields CASSASFPGTIRPYGYTF.

The rearrangement links TRBV3-1 (or the pseudogene TRBV3-2) to TRBJ1-5; 7 bases match TRBD1. V gave up 2 bases and J gave up 7 bases; unmatched junction bases: 8. Germline V gives CDR1 LGHDT, CDR2 YNNKEL (reference sequence). The CDR3 spans 15 residues. CDR3 nucleotides: TGTGCCAGCAGCCAAACAGGGGACTTAGGACAGCCCCAGCATTTT. Residues: CASSQTGDLGQPQHF.

The chain employs TRBV4-1 and TRBJ1-2; D is ambiguous. Germline CDR1 MGHRA, CDR2 YSYEKL. Trimming left V 2 bases short and J 1 base short, with 5 bases between. This CDR3 has 13 residues. CDR3 loop: CASSQTYNYGYTF. The CDR3 coding sequence is TGCGCCAGCAGCCAAACCTATAACTATGGCTACACCTTC.

This clone showed up just a few times. The chain combines TRBV5-6 with TRBJ1-2; the D is unclear. Germline values: CDR1 SGHDT, CDR2 YYEEEE. CDR3 size: 15 residues. V dropped 2 bases and J dropped 4 bases, with 15 bases sitting between them. The CDR3 protein is CASSFRRGRVYGYTF. In DNA form, the CDR3 reads TGTGCCAGCAGCTTCCGACGGGGTCGAGTCTATGGCTACACCTTC.

This sequence joins TRBV12-5 and TRBJ2-1, with a possible D match to TRBD1 (6 bases). The V end was cut by 0 bases, the J end by 8 bases, with 8 bases between. The CDR3 has 13 amino acids. Germline V gene data show CDR1 as LGHNT and CDR2 as FRNRAP. In DNA form, the CDR3 reads TGTGCTAGTGGTTTGGTCGGACAGCATGAGCAGTTCTTC. Amino acid sequence: CASGLVGQHEQFF.

CDR3 DNA: TGTGCCAGCAGCTTAGGAGCGACCTATGGCTACACCTTC. Protein: CASSLGATYGYTF. The chain is built from TRBV7-6 and TRBJ1-2; D is unresolved. The CDR3 length is 13 residues. V lost 1 base to trimming and J lost 4 bases, with 7 bases between them. CDR1 and CDR2 (germline): SGHVS, FNYEAQ.

The rearrangement uses TRBV6-5 and TRBJ1-2; tentatively, D is TRBD1 (6 bases). Germline CDR1 and CDR2: MNHEY and SVGAGI. This CDR3 comprises 15 residues. The V end was cut by 7 bases, the J end by 0 bases, with 15 bases between. CDR3 sequence: CASTDRARANYGYTF. The CDR3 nucleotides read TGTGCCAGCACGGACAGAGCGAGAGCTAACTATGGCTACACCTTC.

The V and J genes are TRBV6-1 and TRBJ2-1; a possible D gene is TRBD1 (5 bases). The CDR3 has 14 amino acids. Looked up from germline, CDR1 is MNHNS and CDR2 is SASEGT. The ends were cut back, 3 bases at V and 2 bases at J, with 8 bases in the middle. The CDR3 bases are TGTGCCAGCAGTGACAGGGCCCCCTACAATGAGCAGTTCTTC. This translates into CASSDRAPYNEQFF.

This clone was detected only a few times. The chain joins TRBV9 to TRBJ2-1; TRBD2 aligns across 9 bases. The CDR3 covers 16 residues. CDR1 and CDR2 from the germline V gene are SGDLS and YYNGEE. The junction had 4 bases not matched to a gene; V was cut back by 0 bases and J by 3 bases. CDR3 in DNA: TGTGCCAGCAGCGTAGGTGGTAGCGGGAGCTACAATGAGCAGTTCTTC. The encoded protein is CASSVGGSGSYNEQFF.

The rearrangement joins TRBV3-1 (or the pseudogene TRBV3-2) to TRBJ2-7, with 9 positions matching TRBD1. Looked up from germline, CDR1 is LGHDT and CDR2 is YNNKEL (reference sequence). Trimming took 0 bases from V and 0 from J; bases not matched to a gene: 6. This CDR3 is built from 17 residues. Here the CDR3 reads CASSQEARDRASYEQYV. The CDR3 bases are TGTGCCAGCAGCCAAGAAGCCCGGGACAGGGCCTCCTACGAGCAGTACGTC.

V usage is TRBV7-9 and J usage is TRBJ1-2, with 7 bases fitting TRBD1. The germline CDR1 and CDR2 sequences are SEHNR and FQNEAQ (reference sequence). This CDR3 has 16 residues. J lost 4 bases, V lost 5 bases, and 13 bases had no gene match. The CDR3 region is CASSASTGASGYGYTF. CDR3 nucleotides: TGTGCCAGCAGCGCATCCACAGGGGCGTCTGGCTATGGCTACACCTTC.

The chain recombines TRBV9 with TRBJ1-3; 9 nucleotides line up with TRBD1. CDR1 is SGDLS and CDR2 is YYNGEE in the germline V gene. The J segment lost 3 bases and the V segment lost 2 bases, leaving 0 bases of the junction unmatched. The CDR3 spans 14 residues. CDR3 sequence reads: CASSVGQGGNTIYF. CDR3 sequence (DNA): TGTGCCAGCAGCGTGGGACAGGGTGGAAACACCATATATTTT.

V is TRBV28 and J is TRBJ2-7; TRBD2 aligns across 8 bases. CDR1 and CDR2 from the germline V gene are MDHEN and SYDVKM. The V and J ends lost 3 bases and 1 base, in that order; junction bases with no gene match: 8. This CDR3 contains 16 residues. CDR3 DNA: TGTGCCAGCAGTTTCTCACTAGCGGCACTGTCCTACGAGCAGTACTTC. Translated: CASSFSLAALSYEQYF.

The CDR3 bases are TGCGCCAGCAGCTTGGGGACAGGGGGCCGGCAGCCCCAGCATTTT. Residues: CASSLGTGGRQPQHF. V gene TRBV5-1 combines with J gene TRBJ1-5, with 11 bases matching TRBD1. The V and J ends lost 0 bases and 7 bases, in that order; junction bases with no gene match: 3. CDR3 size: 15 residues. The germline gives CDR1 SGHRS, CDR2 YFSETQ.

CDR3 residues: CASSASQGTGELFF. CDR3 coding DNA: TGTGCCAGCAGTGCCTCACAGGGTACCGGGGAGCTGTTTTTT. The chain carries TRBV6-4 and TRBJ2-2, with D perhaps TRBD1 (6 bases). The CDR3 has 14 amino acids. Trimming removed 4 bases from V and 5 bases from J, with 11 bases in between. Germline values: CDR1 MRHNA, CDR2 SNTAGT.

V and J are TRBV28 and TRBJ1-5; D is possibly TRBD1 (6 bases). V was clipped by 1 base and J by 7 bases, with 14 bases between them. The CDR3 sequence is 15 residues long. CDR1 and CDR2 (germline): MDHEN, SYDVKM. In DNA form, the CDR3 reads TGTGCCAGCAGTTTATTAGGGGGTATACGACAGCCCCAGCATTTT. It specifies CASSLLGGIRQPQHF.

The chain joins TRBV11-2 to TRBJ1-5; 8 nucleotides align to TRBD1. Germline trimming cut 5 bases from V and 4 bases from J; bases unmatched to any gene: 7. Germline V gene lookup returns CDR1 SGHAT and CDR2 FQNNGV. The CDR3 is 15 amino acids. CDR3 coding DNA: TGTGCCAGCAGCCGTGACAGGGGTGGAAATCAGCCCCAGCATTTT. This gives the protein CASSRDRGGNQPQHF.